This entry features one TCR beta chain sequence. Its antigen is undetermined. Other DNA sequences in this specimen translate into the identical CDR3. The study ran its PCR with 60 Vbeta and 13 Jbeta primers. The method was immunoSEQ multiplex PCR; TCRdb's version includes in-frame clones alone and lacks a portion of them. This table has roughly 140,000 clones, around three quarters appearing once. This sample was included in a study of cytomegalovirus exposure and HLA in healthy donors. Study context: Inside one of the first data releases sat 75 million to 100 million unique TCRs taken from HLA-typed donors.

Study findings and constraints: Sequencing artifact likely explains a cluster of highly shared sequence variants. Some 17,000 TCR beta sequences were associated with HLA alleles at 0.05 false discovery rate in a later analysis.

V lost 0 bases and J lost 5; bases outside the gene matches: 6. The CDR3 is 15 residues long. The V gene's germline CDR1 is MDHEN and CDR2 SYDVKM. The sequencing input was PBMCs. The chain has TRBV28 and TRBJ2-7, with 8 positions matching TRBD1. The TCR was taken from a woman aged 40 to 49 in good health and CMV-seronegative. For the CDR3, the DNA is TGTGCCAGCAGTTTATGGACAGGGGTTAACAACGAGCAGTACTTC. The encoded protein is CASSLWTGVNNEQYF.